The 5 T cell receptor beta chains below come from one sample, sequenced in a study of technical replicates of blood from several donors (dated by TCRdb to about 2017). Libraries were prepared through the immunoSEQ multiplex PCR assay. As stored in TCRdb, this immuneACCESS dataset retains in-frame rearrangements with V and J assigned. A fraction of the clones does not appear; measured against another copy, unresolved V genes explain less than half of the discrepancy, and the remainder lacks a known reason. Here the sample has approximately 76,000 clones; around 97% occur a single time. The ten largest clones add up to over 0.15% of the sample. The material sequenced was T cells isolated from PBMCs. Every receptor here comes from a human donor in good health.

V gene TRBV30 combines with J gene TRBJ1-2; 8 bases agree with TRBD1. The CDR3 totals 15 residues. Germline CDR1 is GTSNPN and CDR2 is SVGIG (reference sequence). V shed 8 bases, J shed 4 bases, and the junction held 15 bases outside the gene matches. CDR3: CAPQTGTGLGYGYTF. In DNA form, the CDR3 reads TGTGCCCCACAGACCGGGACAGGACTAGGCTATGGCTACACCTTC.

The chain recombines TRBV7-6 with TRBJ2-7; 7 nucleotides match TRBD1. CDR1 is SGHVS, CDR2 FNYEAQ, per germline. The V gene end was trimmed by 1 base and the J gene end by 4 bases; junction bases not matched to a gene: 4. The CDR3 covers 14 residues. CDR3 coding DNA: TGTGCCAGCAGCTTAGAGGAGACAGGGTACGAGCAGTACTTC. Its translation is CASSLEETGYEQYF.

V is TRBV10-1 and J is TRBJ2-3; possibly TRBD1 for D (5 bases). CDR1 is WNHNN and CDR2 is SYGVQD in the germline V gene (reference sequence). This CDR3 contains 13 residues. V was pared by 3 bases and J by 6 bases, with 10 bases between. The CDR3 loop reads CASSDKGPDTQYF. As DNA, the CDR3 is TGCGCCAGCAGTGATAAGGGGCCCGATACGCAGTATTTT.

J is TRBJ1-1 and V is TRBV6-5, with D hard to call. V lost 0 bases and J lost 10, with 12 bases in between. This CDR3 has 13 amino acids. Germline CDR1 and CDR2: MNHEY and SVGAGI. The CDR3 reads CASSYSLAVGAFF. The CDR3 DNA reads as TGTGCCAGCAGTTACTCGTTGGCGGTAGGAGCTTTCTTT.

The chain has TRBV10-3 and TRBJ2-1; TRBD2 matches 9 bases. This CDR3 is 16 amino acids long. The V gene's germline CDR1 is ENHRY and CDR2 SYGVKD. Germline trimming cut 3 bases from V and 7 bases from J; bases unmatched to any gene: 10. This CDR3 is CAISDPSGKGVNEQFF. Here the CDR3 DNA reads TGTGCCATCAGTGATCCTAGCGGGAAAGGGGTAAATGAGCAGTTCTTC.